The 10 T cell receptor beta chains in this list originate from one sample, sequenced in a study of blood T cell repertoires in COVID-19. Generated by immunoSEQ multiplex PCR, the TCRdb table keeps only in-frame clones and is missing some. In the table there are over 150,000 clones, around 83% of which are singletons. Sequenced sample: peripheral blood. The receptors here all came from a woman in her seventies with COVID-19, enrolled during active disease.

This clone was recorded once. The genes are TRBV30 and TRBJ2-5; 7 bases are a match to TRBD2. The junction had 8 bases not matched to a gene; V was cut back by 5 bases and J by 2 bases. Per germline, CDR1 GTSNPN and CDR2 SVGIG (reference sequence). The CDR3 extends over 14 amino acids. CDR3 sequence: CAWGRDYPQETQYF. CDR3 sequence (DNA): TGTGCCTGGGGACGGGACTATCCTCAAGAGACCCAGTACTTC.

The gene calls are TRBV30 and TRBJ2-5; D might be TRBD1 (5 bases). Trimming pared 0 bases from V and 5 bases from J, leaving 10 bases between. Per the germline V gene, CDR1 is GTSNPN and CDR2 is SVGIG (reference sequence). The CDR3 runs 13 residues. CDR3: CAWSVAGKETQYF. DNA for the CDR3: TGTGCCTGGAGTGTGGCAGGGAAGGAGACCCAGTACTTC.

The genes are TRBV11-2 and TRBJ2-1; 11 bases are shared with TRBD2. Losses at the gene ends were 7 bases for V and 7 bases for J; bases not matched to a gene: 15. The CDR3 spans 17 residues. CDR1 and CDR2 from the germline V gene are SGHAT and FQNNGV. The CDR3 DNA is TGTGCCAGCAACCGACCAAGGACTAGCGGGCCCCTTAATGAGCAGTTCTTC. It codes for CASNRPRTSGPLNEQFF.

V is TRBV28 and J is TRBJ2-7, with TRBD2 matching over 7 bases. Germline assignment: CDR1 MDHEN and CDR2 SYDVKM. This CDR3 has 15 residues. Losses at the gene ends were 1 base for V and 4 bases for J; bases not matched to a gene: 7. CDR3 nucleotides: TGTGCCAGCAGTTTATTGGGGGGGTTAAAGTACGAGCAGTACTTC. Residues: CASSLLGGLKYEQYF. Full variable domain (rest looked up from reference TRBV28 and TRBJ2-7): DVKVTQSSRYLVKRTGEKVFLECVQDMDHENMFWYRQDPGLGLRLIYFSYDVKMKEKGDIPEGYSVSREKKERFSLILESASTNQTSMYLCASSLLGGLKYEQYFGPGTRLTVT.

V is TRBV2 and J is TRBJ1-5; a possible D gene is TRBD1 (5 bases). The CDR3 consists of 15 residues. The germline gives CDR1 SNHLY, CDR2 FYNNEI. With 4 bases removed from V and 1 base from J, the gap between germline ends came to 11 bases. The CDR3 nucleotides are TGTGCCAGCAGTGGGGCGACAGTAAGCAATCAGCCCCAGCATTTT. It translates to CASSGATVSNQPQHF.

This clone was seen a few times. V and J are TRBV14 and TRBJ1-2; 7 bases agree with TRBD1. J gave up 8 bases and V 4 bases, and 10 bases lay outside the gene matches. Per germline, CDR1 SGHDN and CDR2 FVKESK. The CDR3 is 14 residues long. The CDR3 here is CASSRSTGLGGYTF. The CDR3 DNA is TGTGCCAGCAGCCGATCGACAGGGTTGGGAGGCTACACCTTC.

The chain employs TRBV5-1 and TRBJ2-1; 14 nucleotides line up with TRBD2. The CDR3 has 17 amino acids. CDR1 is SGHRS and CDR2 is YFSETQ in the germline V gene. V shed 3 bases and J 6 bases; nucleotides not matched to a gene: 8. The CDR3 spells CASSSLSGTSGSNEQFF. CDR3 nucleotides: TGCGCCAGCAGCTCTCTAAGCGGGACTAGCGGGAGCAATGAGCAGTTCTTC.

The chain combines TRBV28 with TRBJ1-2; TRBD1 matches 9 bases. Looked up from germline, CDR1 is MDHEN and CDR2 is SYDVKM. The J segment lost 0 bases and the V segment lost 10 bases, leaving 12 bases of the junction unmatched. The CDR3 totals 16 residues. The DNA of the CDR3 is TGTGCCACCAGACAGGGGGGAGAGGTTCCTAACTATGGCTACACCTTC. This gives the protein CATRQGGEVPNYGYTF.

The V and J genes are TRBV19 and TRBJ2-2; TRBD2 matches at 7 bases. J lost 2 bases, V lost 5 bases, and 5 bases had no gene match. CDR3 size: 15 residues. CDR1 and CDR2 from the germline V gene are LNHDA and SQIVND (reference sequence). The CDR3 loop reads CASSGLADNTGELFF. CDR3 nucleotides: TGTGCCAGTAGTGGGCTAGCGGACAACACCGGGGAGCTGTTTTTT.

The V call is TRBV10-2, the J call TRBJ1-3; a weak D match, TRBD1 (6 bases). The CDR3 loop spans 17 amino acids. The germline V gene encodes CDR1 WSHSY and CDR2 SAAADI. Trimming pared 6 bases from V and 0 bases from J, leaving 18 bases between. CDR3 loop: CASSPGQGRHSGNTIYF. The DNA of the CDR3 is TGCGCCAGCAGCCCGGGACAAGGAAGACACTCTGGAAACACCATATATTTT.